This TCR beta chain was documented in a study of blood T cells in healthy people across ages. For the study at large: Per two T cells, about one barcoded beta molecule was captured through template switching.

The CDR3 has 14 amino acids. Germline V gives CDR1 GTSNPN, CDR2 SVGIG (reference sequence). V lost 5 bases and J lost 4, with 17 bases in between. Study-level results: When set beside aged donors, long-lived donors presented more naive CD4+ cells and higher diversity. Diversity figures derived from one million T cells were judged to underestimate the true value.

Peripheral blood was drawn, roughly 10 milliliters per donor. Through a sample-barcoded 5' primer and a J-beta primer mix, a second PCR was run for roughly 7 to 11 cycles. TCRdb re-called the 5' RACE reads with MiXCR, one entry per CDR3 protein. Of 630,000 or so distinct CDR3 sequences listed, about 30% were seen once; the top ten hold approximately 14%. Regarding this clonotype: The target antigen is unknown.

The genes are TRBV30 and TRBJ1-1; TRBD1 might be the D (6 bases). Sequencing was carried out using blood. The TCR was taken from a woman over 75 in good health. For the CDR3, the DNA is TGTGCCTGGGCAGGGGCCCCACGGGGCACTGAAGCTTTCTTT. Residues: CAWAGAPRGTEAFF.